This entry is about one T cell receptor beta chain. This clonotype was seen once. Its recognized antigen is unknown. No base-level quality is on record; no much larger clone is a single base apart. This record belongs to a study of blood T cells in healthy people across ages (dated by TCRdb to the mid-2010s). Regarding the study in general: In model experiments, roughly one uniquely barcoded TCR beta cDNA molecule per two T cells was captured by template switching. The study measured age-related changes in TCR beta repertoire diversity using deep sequencing normalized with unique cDNA molecular identifiers. The donors were split into four age groups: young (average roughly 15 years), middle-aged (over 35), aged (around 67) and long-lived (approximately 80). To avoid experimental bias, donors of different ages were randomly spread across the sequencing lanes. For two donors (one aged 18 to 30 and one aged 80 or older), the study analyzed two additional independent replicas of 1 million unique cDNA reads from the same blood draw.

In the germline V gene, CDR1 corresponds to SGHDT and CDR2 to YYEEEE. V is pruned by 5 bases and J by 1 base, leaving 5 bases of the junction without a gene match. The CDR3 contains 15 residues, cysteine and phenylalanine counted. Only the CDR3 DNA is retained, 45 bases long and in frame from the first base. The library was made by 5' RACE. The sequencer listed for this sample is Illumina HiSeq 2500. A second roughly 6 to 11 cycle PCR used a sample-barcoded 5' primer and a J-beta primer mix. Each TCR beta cDNA molecule received a unique molecular identifier from a template-switch 5' adaptor carrying 12 random nucleotides. At least 3 million CDR3-containing paired-end reads were obtained from each sample. The Mint cDNA synthesis kit, primed by a TRBC-specific oligonucleotide, was used to synthesize first-strand cDNA from all RNA. Following uracil-DNA glycosylase treatment, a first 18-cycle PCR with universal primers M1SS and BC2_uni_R was performed on all cDNA. The paper's data handling went like this. Normalization of each sample was performed by random selection of 1 million high-quality reads, each carrying a distinct molecular identifier. Reads with shared molecular identifiers were discarded instead of being binned into consensus sequences. MiTCR, with a Q25 quality threshold and the strictest error-elimination algorithm, was used for CDR3 identification, clonotype clustering and error correction. A nonparametric unseen species model with Euler transformation was used to estimate a lower bound on total TCR beta diversity. Clones were called with MiXCR by TCRdb after fastp trimmed the public reads at Q25, and only in-frame beta chains were retained. Here each entry gathers all rows of one CDR3 protein and keeps the most common genes and DNA. TCRdb's processing, not the study's, gives the V and J calls here. The sample data list 1,500,000 or so distinct CDR3 sequences, and 59% of these were observed just once. The ten largest make up 5.5% to 8% of the sample.

Broader findings and caveats from the paper: As age increased, observed TCR beta diversity per million T cells dropped in a roughly linear way, and a significant reduction was already evident by age 40. The long-lived group showed more naive CD4+ T cells, fewer expanded clones and increased TCR diversity than the aged group, suggesting age selection. Since profiling was done on bulk unsorted PBMCs, naive and antigen-experienced compartments could not be conclusively compared. Estimates of total diversity based on one million sequenced T cells were considered lower bounds and underestimates. The percentage of naive T cells measured by flow cytometry correlated strongly with observed TCR beta diversity. Donor CMV infection status was unknown, potentially confounding age-related changes in expanded clonotypes.

The roughly 39 donors, aged roughly 6 to 100 years, were systemically healthy Caucasian individuals from Russia. Each donor gave roughly 9 milliliters of peripheral blood, drawn into EDTA-treated Vacutainer tubes. Ficoll-Paque density-gradient centrifugation was used to isolate PBMCs, with at least 6.5 million obtained per sample. Trizol reagent was used to extract total RNA from the PBMCs, yielding at least 5.5 micrograms per sample. For every donor, an aliquot of PBMCs went through flow cytometry to measure the percentages of naive CD45RAhigh/CD27high T cells. The receptor was derived from a man younger than 35 in good health. The sample consisted of blood. The sequence links TRBV5-6 to TRBJ2-4, with 8 junctional bases fitting TRBD1. The CDR3 sequence is CASRDRERAKNIQYF. The bases are TGTGCCAGCAGGGACAGGGAAAGGGCCAAAAACATTCAGTACTTC.